This is a list of T cell receptor beta chains from one sample in a study of control samples from healthy donors and cancer patients. Measured with immunoSEQ multiplex PCR; TCRdb has only the in-frame clones, and not every one. Seen here are about 120,000 clones, around 86% observed once, and the top ten hold about 8.7%. The sequencing sample was made of blood. All receptors derive from a man in his forties in good health. The conserved cysteine and the conserved F or W are not part of the CDR3 here.

TRBV9	TRBJ2-2	13	ASSVKGASTGELF
TRBV11-3	TRBJ2-1	14	ASSSRLAGGYNEQF
TRBV11-3	TRBJ1-1	8	ASGKTEAF
TRBV11-2	TRBJ1-1	13	ASSLKFGKSTEAF
TRBV7-2	TRBJ2-5	11	ASSYGNQETQY
TRBV7-9	TRBJ1-3	16	ASNLPGGVNIPGNTIY
TRBV19	TRBJ1-6	12	ASMDLSYNSPLH
TRBV4-1	TRBJ1-5	13	ASSHQDRANQPQH
TRBV7-2	TRBJ2-5	12	ASSSAGRGETQY
TRBV11-3	TRBJ1-2	12	ASSLDQGNYGYT